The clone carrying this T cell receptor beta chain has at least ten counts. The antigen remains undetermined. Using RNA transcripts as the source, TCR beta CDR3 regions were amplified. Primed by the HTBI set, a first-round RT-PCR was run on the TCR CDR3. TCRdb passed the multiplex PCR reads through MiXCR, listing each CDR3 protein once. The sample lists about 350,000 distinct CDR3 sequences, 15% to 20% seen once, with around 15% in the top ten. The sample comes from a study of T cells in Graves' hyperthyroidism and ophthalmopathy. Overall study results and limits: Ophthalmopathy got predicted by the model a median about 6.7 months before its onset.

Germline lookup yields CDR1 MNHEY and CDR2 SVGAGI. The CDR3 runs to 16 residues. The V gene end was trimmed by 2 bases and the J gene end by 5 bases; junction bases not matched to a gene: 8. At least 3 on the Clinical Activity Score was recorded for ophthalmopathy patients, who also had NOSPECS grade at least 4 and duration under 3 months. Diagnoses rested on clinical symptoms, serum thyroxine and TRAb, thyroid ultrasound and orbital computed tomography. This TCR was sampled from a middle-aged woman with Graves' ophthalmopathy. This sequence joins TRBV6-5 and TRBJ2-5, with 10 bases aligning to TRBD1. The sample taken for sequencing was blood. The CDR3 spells CASSYAGTGVGETQYF. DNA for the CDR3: TGTGCCAGCAGTTACGCGGGGACAGGGGTAGGGGAGACCCAGTACTTC.